Sequencing of this T cell receptor beta chain was carried out in a study of blood T cell repertoires in COVID-19. Turning to the study itself: Researchers got acute and convalescent COVID-19 samples from the United States, Italy and Spain. The analysed material was cDNA or gDNA that came from T cells, B-cell-depleted T cells, or PBMCs.

Original methodology: Researchers report that nucleated cell counts were estimated from reference gene primer amplification. Profiling relied on immunoSEQ multiplex PCR, and the TCRdb table lists in-frame clones only, not all of them. Clone size and V and J calls were adopted from that table, with D and trimming inferred from the DNA. In the table there are 13,000 to 15,000 clones, roughly 92% of which are singletons. Germline V lookup: CDR1 KGHDR, CDR2 SFDVKD. Trimming took 4 bases from V and 4 from J; bases not matched to a gene: 5. There are 14 residues in the CDR3. The receptor was derived from a human donor with active COVID-19. The donor label of this sample is uncertain. The chain is built from TRBV24-1 and TRBJ1-2, with TRBD1 identical over 7 bases. The specimen sequenced was peripheral blood. The CDR3 spells CATSDPGQRYGYTF. CDR3 nucleotide sequence: TGTGCCACCAGTGACCCGGGACAGCGCTATGGCTACACCTTC.